This T cell receptor beta chain was recorded in a study of CD8 T cells in Susac syndrome. Per germline, CDR1 SQVTM and CDR2 ANQGSEA. The V gene end was trimmed by 5 bases and the J gene end by 0 bases; junction bases not matched to a gene: 7. The CDR3 loop spans 14 amino acids. Reverse transcription used about 0.5 to 1 ug RNA and random hexamers. Amplification of TCR beta CDR3 by immunoSEQ multiplex PCR spanned 54 Vbeta and 13 Jbeta. TCRdb redid the calling of the immunoSEQ multiplex PCR reads with MiXCR, one entry per CDR3 protein. The data show 200,000 to 250,000 distinct CDR3 sequences, roughly 92% seen once. The authors sequenced TCR beta from blood CD8+ and CD4+ T cells. The CD8+ and CD4+ T cells were isolated magnetically using a negative isolation approach, whereas the TEMRA cells were enriched by FACS.

Input material: CD8+ T cells from PBMCs. This receptor was taken from a human donor with multiple sclerosis. The V and J genes are TRBV29-1 and TRBJ2-7, with 7 bases lining up with TRBD1. As DNA, the CDR3 is TGCAGCGTTCGGGACAGAATTTACTCCTACGAGCAGTACTTC. The encoded protein is CSVRDRIYSYEQYF.